These 24 T cell receptor beta chains were all obtained from the same sample, sequenced in a study of response to subunit inactivated influenza vaccine. Each CDR3 protein gets one entry after TCRdb re-called the RT-PCR reads with MiXCR. The sample consists of hundreds of thousands of distinct CDR3 sequences, roughly 13% of them appearing once. The source material was PBMCs from blood, sampled around 14 days before vaccination. The origin of the receptors is a man aged 50-60 years who received an inactivated influenza vaccine.

The chain links TRBV28 to TRBJ2-1, with TRBD2 identical over 7 bases. V shed 6 bases and J 4 bases; nucleotides not matched to a gene: 9. The germline gives CDR1 MDHEN, CDR2 SYDVKM. This CDR3 has 15 residues. For the CDR3, the DNA is TGTGCCAGCAGCCCCAGCGGGGCGCCATACAATGAGCAGTTCTTC. Its translation is CASSPSGAPYNEQFF.

The CDR3 DNA reads TGCGCCAGCAATTCCCCTGTGCGACGGGGGGCCTACGAGCAGTACTTC. Its protein is CASNSPVRRGAYEQYF. The chain joins TRBV10-1 to TRBJ2-7, with 7 bases matching TRBD2. J gave up 2 bases and V 7 bases, and 14 bases lay outside the gene matches. CDR3 length: 16 residues. In germline, CDR1 is WNHNN, CDR2 SYGVQD (reference sequence).

This clonotype has only a few counts. The chain couples TRBV14 to TRBJ1-1; weak D call: TRBD1 (5 bases). Germline loops: CDR1 SGHDN, CDR2 FVKESK. The germline V and J ends were trimmed by 2 bases and 2 bases, with 12 bases remaining between them. The CDR3 is 15 amino acids. Here the CDR3 DNA reads TGTGCCAGCAGCCAACTAGGGGAAAGTAACACTGAAGCTTTCTTT. The encoded protein is CASSQLGESNTEAFF.

This clonotype has a handful of counts. V gene TRBV6-1 combines with J gene TRBJ2-1, with D unclear. The CDR3 length is 15 residues. CDR1 and CDR2 from the germline V gene are MNHNS and SASEGT. V was cut by 6 bases and J by 0 bases, with 12 bases left in between. The CDR3 DNA sequence: TGTGCCAGCAGGGCGACTGCTCTCTCCTACAATGAGCAGTTCTTC. As protein: CASRATALSYNEQFF.

This clonotype was picked up a small number of times. The chain joins TRBV9 to TRBJ2-3; perhaps TRBD2 as D (6 bases). CDR1 and CDR2 from the germline V gene are SGDLS and YYNGEE. V lost 4 bases and J 2 bases, leaving 17 bases between the germline ends. This CDR3 comprises 16 residues. CDR3 nucleotide sequence: TGTGCCAGCAGCCTTTCTGATAGCGGACCCACAGATACGCAGTATTTT. Its protein is CASSLSDSGPTDTQYF.

J is TRBJ1-2 and V is TRBV21-1; the table assigns TRBD1, which was not confirmed against the DNA. TRBV21-1 is listed as a pseudogene. This CDR3 has 15 amino acids. This CDR3 reads CASSSTPGMYYGYTF. CDR3 sequence (DNA): TGTGCCAGCAGCTCAACCCCCGGGATGTACTATGGCTACACCTTC.

The chain recombines TRBV3-1 with TRBJ2-1, with TRBD1 as a possible D gene (5 bases). With 4 bases removed from V and 3 bases from J, the gap between germline ends came to 13 bases. This CDR3 region has 15 residues. Germline V gives CDR1 LGHDT, CDR2 YNNKEL (reference sequence). CDR3 in amino acids: CASSLGHLGYNEQFF. DNA for the CDR3: TGTGCCAGCAGCCTAGGACACCTAGGCTACAATGAGCAGTTCTTC.

This clonotype was seen more than once but under ten times. The chain uses TRBV4-2 and TRBJ2-6, with D possibly TRBD1 on 6 matching bases. Trimming took 6 bases from V and 4 from J, leaving 10 bases between them. The CDR3 extends over 14 amino acids. Germline V gene sequence: CDR1 LGHNA, CDR2 YNFKEQ. CDR3 region: CASRAGVGANVLTF. The CDR3 nucleotides read TGTGCCAGCAGGGCAGGGGTAGGGGCCAACGTCCTGACTTTC.

The rearrangement links TRBV7-6 to TRBJ2-2, with 8 bases aligning to TRBD2. Germline V lookup: CDR1 SGHVS, CDR2 FNYEAQ. The CDR3 spans 18 residues. V gave up 2 bases and J gave up 3 bases; unmatched junction bases: 11. The CDR3, as DNA: TGTGCCAGCAGCTTATGGGGGACCGGGACTAGGGACACCGGGGAGCTGTTTTTT. Amino acid sequence: CASSLWGTGTRDTGELFF.

The chain links TRBV27 to TRBJ2-6; 13 positions agree with TRBD2. Trimming cost V 2 bases and J 0 bases; bases outside gene matches: 7. The CDR3 is 20 amino acids. CDR1 is MNHEY, CDR2 SMNVEV, per germline (reference sequence). The CDR3 here is CASSLGLAGASASGANVLTF. CDR3 DNA: TGTGCCAGCAGTTTAGGACTAGCGGGGGCAAGTGCCTCTGGGGCCAACGTCCTGACTTTC.

This clonotype has just a few counts. The chain couples TRBV6-1 to TRBJ1-6, with D perhaps TRBD1 (5 bases). The CDR3 spans 15 residues. Trimming left V 0 bases short and J 7 bases short, with 10 bases between. The V gene's germline CDR1 is MNHNS and CDR2 SASEGT. The CDR3 DNA follows: TGTGCCAGCAGTGAAGCACTGGGACGAAATTCACCCCTCCACTTT. Its protein product is CASSEALGRNSPLHF.

This clonotype was observed a few times. The gene calls are TRBV20-1 and TRBJ2-1; 9 bases map to TRBD2. This CDR3 spans 16 amino acids. With V trimmed by 3 bases and J by 5 bases, 11 bases remained unmatched. Germline loops: CDR1 DFQATT, CDR2 SNEGSKA (reference sequence). CDR3 protein: CSARGASGTQNNEQFF. CDR3 DNA: TGCAGTGCTAGGGGGGCTAGCGGGACCCAAAACAATGAGCAGTTCTTC.

The V and J genes are TRBV24-1 and TRBJ2-1, with 7 bases aligning to TRBD1. Germline V gene sequence: CDR1 KGHDR, CDR2 SFDVKD. The CDR3 covers 14 residues. After removal of 5 bases from V and 4 bases from J, the junction contained 4 bases not matched to a gene. In DNA, the CDR3 is TGTGCCACCAGTGGGATGGACAGGTACAATGAGCAGTTCTTC. The encoded protein is CATSGMDRYNEQFF.

J is TRBJ1-3 and V is TRBV3-1, with D perhaps matching TRBD1 (5 bases). Trimming left V 2 bases short and J 8 bases short, with 16 bases between. Per germline, CDR1 LGHDT and CDR2 YNNKEL (reference sequence). The CDR3 is 15 amino acids. Here the CDR3 DNA reads TGTGCCAGCAGCCAAAATCAGGGACGTGCGGACACCATATATTTT. Protein product: CASSQNQGRADTIYF.

The V call is TRBV5-1, the J call TRBJ2-5; 10 nucleotides align to TRBD2. V lost 3 bases and J lost 2; bases outside the gene matches: 7. Germline V gives CDR1 SGHRS, CDR2 YFSETQ. This CDR3 region has 16 residues. The CDR3: CASSSTGTSAQETQYF. CDR3 nucleotide sequence: TGCGCCAGCAGCTCAACCGGGACTAGCGCTCAAGAGACCCAGTACTTC.

J is TRBJ2-1 and V is TRBV9; D may match TRBD1 or TRBD2 (5 bases each). Trimming removed 6 bases at V and 7 bases at J, with 20 bases between. The CDR3 length is 15 residues. Germline CDR1 SGDLS, CDR2 YYNGEE. The CDR3 sequence: CASTPGASLGNEQFF. DNA for the CDR3: TGTGCCAGCACCCCCGGGGCTAGTCTGGGTAATGAGCAGTTCTTC.

This clonotype was counted a single time. One end of the junction does not line up with germline, which may come from a read error. CDR3 in amino acids: CDSSPAGTANSPLHF. The CDR3 coding sequence is TGTGACAGCAGTCCGGCCGGGACGGCTAATTCACCCCTCCACTTT. The chain employs TRBV13 and TRBJ1-6; D may be TRBD1 (5 bases). The germline V gene has CDR1 PRHDT and CDR2 FYEKMQ (reference sequence). There are 15 residues in the CDR3.

V usage is TRBV12-3 or TRBV12-4 and J usage is TRBJ1-1; no firm D call. CDR3 size: 14 residues. V lost 7 bases and J lost 0, with 12 bases in between. CDR3: CASIRAELNTEAFF. Here the CDR3 DNA reads TGTGCCAGCATCAGAGCGGAACTGAACACTGAAGCTTTCTTT.

There are a few counts of this clonotype. The rearrangement links TRBV7-2 to TRBJ2-1; perhaps TRBD2 as D (6 bases). Germline assignment: CDR1 SGHTA and CDR2 FQGNSA. This CDR3 has 14 residues. V shed 1 base and J shed 7 bases, with 11 bases lying between them. This CDR3 reads CASSLDLRENEQFF. DNA of the CDR3: TGTGCCAGCAGCTTAGATCTTCGGGAGAATGAGCAGTTCTTC. Based on the CDR3 plus reference TRBV7-2 and TRBJ2-1, the full variable domain is GAGVSQSPSNKVTEKGKDVELRCDPISGHTALYWYRQSLGQGLEFLIYFQGNSAPDKSGLPSDRFSAERTGGSVSTLTIQRTQQEDSAVYLCASSLDLRENEQFFGPGTRLTVL.

This clonotype was detected many times. V usage is TRBV20-1 and J usage is TRBJ2-1, with 13 bases lining up with TRBD2. Losses at the gene ends were 6 bases for V and 5 bases for J; bases not matched to a gene: 4. CDR1 is DFQATT, CDR2 SNEGSKA, per germline (reference sequence). This CDR3 comprises 14 residues. The CDR3: CSATGTSGNNEQFF. The CDR3, as DNA: TGCAGTGCCACCGGGACTAGCGGGAACAATGAGCAGTTCTTC.

The chain is built from TRBV11-2 and TRBJ2-1; a possible D gene is TRBD1 (6 bases). V gave up 5 bases and J gave up 3 bases, with 17 bases separating them. Germline CDR1 is SGHAT and CDR2 is FQNNGV. There are 16 residues in the CDR3. The CDR3 coding sequence is TGTGCCAGCAGCGTTCGACCGGGACACAGCTACAATGAGCAGTTCTTC. Its translation is CASSVRPGHSYNEQFF. The whole variable domain, filled in from reference TRBV11-2 and TRBJ2-1, reads EAGVAQSPRYKIIEKRQSVAFWCNPISGHATLYWYQQILGQGPKLLIQFQNNGVVDDSQLPKDRFSAERLKGVDSTLKIQPAKLEDSAVYLCASSVRPGHSYNEQFFGPGTRLTVL.

The table lists this clonotype with many counts. The gene calls are TRBV6-1 and TRBJ1-1, with D hard to call. Germline lookup yields CDR1 MNHNS and CDR2 SASEGT. The V gene lost 2 bases and the J gene lost 5 bases, with 6 bases spanning the gap. This CDR3 is 12 amino acids long. The CDR3 reads CASSEPRTEAFF. DNA of the CDR3: TGTGCCAGCAGTGAACCCCGTACTGAAGCTTTCTTT.

This clonotype has more than one count but fewer than ten. This sequence may be a read error, since a much larger clone differs from it by one base. The J gene is TRBJ2-5, the V gene TRBV5-1, with 8 bases that match TRBD1. The CDR3 sequence is 13 residues long. Trimming at V came to 4 bases and at J to 3 bases, leaving 2 bases not matched to a gene. The V gene's germline CDR1 is SGHRS and CDR2 YFSETQ. In DNA, the CDR3 is TGCGCCAGCAGCACGACAGGGGAAGAGACCCAGTACTTC. Protein sequence: CASSTTGEETQYF.

The genes are TRBV29-1 and TRBJ1-1, with 9 bases aligning to TRBD1. CDR1 is SQVTM and CDR2 is ANQGSEA in the germline V gene. The CDR3 covers 14 residues. The V segment lost 7 bases and the J segment 1 base; nucleotides outside the gene matches: 7. CDR3 loop: CSGGTGSENTEAFF. Written as DNA, the CDR3 is TGCAGCGGAGGGACAGGGTCTGAGAACACTGAAGCTTTCTTT.